This entry is about one TCR beta chain. Its antigen is not yet known. The sample holds no much larger clone one base away, and base qualities are not on file. These data are taken from a study of cytomegalovirus exposure and HLA in healthy donors (dated by TCRdb to 2016 to 2017). Regarding the complete study: An earlier analysis of some 500 of the donors reported 250 to 300 Gb of sequence data and some 100 million unique TCR beta sequences from about 180 million T cells. A handful of DR-DQ haplotypes were handled as single units for association and clustering because linkage in the cohort was strong. In an earlier analysis of roughly 540 of the donors, high-throughput TCR beta sequencing was used to judge whether each TCR beta V gene segment behaved as functional or pseudogenic. Around 330 gigabases of sequencing data and roughly 80 million unique TCR sequences made up an early release that covered fewer than 650 HLA-typed donors. Every discovery cohort repertoire had been produced on one sequencing platform. In addition to the first cohort of 666 subjects, a separate validation cohort of 120 different subjects was used. HLA typing included class I and class II loci at four-digit resolution. A later genetic analysis took genome-wide SNP genotypes for about 65% of the roughly 670 donors and used that subset as a discovery cohort. A later analysis re-analyzed previously published TCR beta repertoires from hundreds of donors and added high-resolution HLA genotyping to study TCR occurrence patterns. Alongside the repertoire data, information on donor age, sex, ethnicity and CMV serostatus was compiled. The study was designed to test whether signatures of past pathogen exposure could be identified by cataloging public T cell receptors. The study combined high-throughput TCR immunosequencing, statistical association of individual TCRs with disease status, and machine learning to predict cytomegalovirus infection status. On average, roughly 250,000 unique TCR beta nucleotide sequences were sequenced per donor among 300 to 500 genotyped donors of the cohort, with 15% to 20% of those sequences being non-productive. The number of donors typed differed by locus, with about 629-640 for A, B, C, DRB1 and DQB1, roughly 550 for DQA1, about 610 for DPA1, and roughly 450 for DPB1. The genetic ancestry cluster associated with self-reported Caucasian donors included around four fifths of the 398 genotyped donors. Rather than using new phenotypic data, the later analysis identified candidate immune exposures from TCR beta sequences and from how often those sequences occurred across donors. Using immunosequencing, the study profiled T cell repertoires from about 610 subjects and related those repertoires to cytomegalovirus serostatus. Paper-wide results and their limitations: While some public TCRs were present in many individuals, most TCR sequences turned up only very rarely across donors. According to a later analysis, TCR association rates differed among HLA loci, with DRB1 alleles showing the most associated TCRs and HLA-C alleles showing the fewest. According to the authors, the approach could potentially be generalized to other disease states and immunological phenotypes. The classifier was reported to diagnose cytomegalovirus status with high specificity and sensitivity in both the original cohort and the validation cohort. Most CMV-associated TCR beta chains appeared to be HLA-restricted in a later analysis, and the HLA associations seemed to be driven largely by CMV exposure. Three of the identified cytomegalovirus-associated TCR beta chains were confirmed in vitro to be specific for cytomegalovirus antigens. Some IMGT-functional V segments, including TRBV6-2 and TRBV6-3, could not be told apart with the 87-base-pair reads, so those segments were excluded. An association between a missense DCLRE1C variant and V-gene and J-gene trimming of TCR beta chains was found in a later genetic analysis and replicated in an independent cohort. In an earlier analysis of approximately 600 of the donors, most TCR beta V segments were observed in productive rearrangements about 87% or about 30% of the time, broadly matching IMGT annotations. The earlier analysis of approximately 540 of the donors excluded fewer than 20 rarely observed V segments, including chromosome 9 orphons, because counts were too low. In a later analysis, HLA-associated TCR beta chains were found to be more clonally expanded and to have lower generation probabilities than equally common non-associated chains. A group of highly shared sequence variants was considered likely to be a technical artifact of the sequencing pipeline. The cohort was sequenced for TCR beta chains only, and without alpha or paired-chain data the features that could be detected were limited. The study gave a list of 150 to 200 TCR beta chains associated with cytomegalovirus. A later genetic analysis reported fewer N-insertions in productive TCRs among donors in an Asian-associated ancestry cluster than the roughly 700-donor mean. Presence/absence analyses assumed roughly uniform sequencing depth across donors, an assumption that may not hold. Because HLA typing was unavailable for some donors at each locus, only the typed subset was used in association tests. A further reported finding was that TCR beta sequences accurately predicted the HLA-A and HLA-B alleles for most subjects in the first cohort. Linkage disequilibrium might explain the correlated functional status among segregating V segments, but an unknown experimental factor could not be excluded. In a later analysis, 16,951 TCR beta sequences were associated with specific HLA alleles at a false discovery rate of 0.05. According to a later analysis, parvovirus B19, influenza, CMV and Epstein-Barr virus appeared linked to several top co-occurrence clusters. CMV serostatus was the only immune exposure information available for the cohort. When HLA alleles, especially DR and DQ, strongly co-occurred, TCR associations were difficult to assign to individual alleles.

The germline V gene sets CDR1 to SGHTA and CDR2 to FQGTGA. The cysteine opens and the phenylalanine closes a CDR3 of 14 amino acids. Of all the DNA, just the CDR3 is kept, 42 bases in frame from base 1. V is shortened by 5 bases, J by 6 bases, and the region joining them spans 14 bases. Library method: the immunoSEQ multiplex PCR assay. For the multiplex PCR, a mixture combining 60 forward primers for TCR Vbeta segments and 13 reverse primers for TCR Jbeta segments was used. The CDR3 region of rearranged TCR beta genes was amplified from genomic DNA by a multiplex PCR assay. The Illumina HiSeq System was used to sequence the amplified TCR beta libraries as 87-base-pair reads. For the original study's pipeline: Across the 670 or so repertoires, a later analysis counted 80 million or so unique TCR beta chains, some 11 million of which were shared by at least two donors. To remove PCR and sequencing errors, raw reads were error-corrected and collapsed into unique sequences using a nearest-neighbor algorithm that merged closely related sequences. CDR3 sequences were aligned to IMGT reference sequences to assign V, D and J gene segments. For a sequence to be retained, a match of at least six nucleotides to both a V gene segment and a J gene segment was required. A rearrangement counted as productive if the CDR3 had no stop codons and remained in frame with V and J, and every other rearrangement counted as non-productive. Following IMGT convention, CDR3 was defined as the stretch from the second conserved V-encoded cysteine up to the conserved J-encoded phenylalanine. The earlier analysis of fewer than 750 of the donors excluded sequences that lacked an unambiguous match to a single V gene segment. An earlier analysis of fewer than 750 of the donors classified V segments as functional when productive rearrangements were above 56.7% and as segregating when the standard deviation between donors was above 5%. A statistical classification framework was developed to diagnose cytomegalovirus status using the catalog of TCR beta chain sequences. In a later analysis, TCR nucleotide sequences were compared against IMGT/GENE-DB human TR gene sequences so that V and J genes could be assigned. In a later analysis, CDR3 sequences and most-parsimonious VDJ recombination scenarios were assigned using the TCRdist pipeline. In a later analysis, each TCR beta chain was defined by its CDR3 amino acid sequence together with its V-gene family, and reads lacking a unique V-gene family were excluded. To address suspected cross-contamination and a sequencing artifact, a later analysis removed roughly 580 highly shared, low-generation-probability nucleotide sequences. In a later analysis, a clonal expansion index was calculated for each public chain from normalized within-repertoire ranks of inferred template counts. A later analysis computed generation probabilities with a VDJ recombination model fitted to out-of-frame rearrangements, and checked the results against IGoR. Hypergeometric tests were used in a later analysis to score TCR-TCR, TCR-HLA and TCR-CMV co-occurrence, with a repertoire-size bias correction applied to the TCR pairs. False discovery rates were estimated in a later analysis by permuting HLA or CMV assignments 20 times. In a later analysis, co-occurring TCRs were grouped using DBSCAN, with TCRdist sequence similarity added in when clustering inside HLA-allele-positive subsets. Repertoires with fewer than 30,000 or more than 120,000 public chains, plus five repertoires with anomalous nucleotide sharing, were excluded from co-occurrence clustering. What TCRdb holds here is the immuneACCESS table cut down to in-frame rearrangements. Part of the clones is not present; checked against another copy, under half of the missing clones reflect an unresolved V gene, and the others are unexplained. Clone size and V and J calls were adopted from that table, with D and trimming inferred from the DNA. Within this sample are roughly 97,000 clones, with roughly a tenth of them counted one time only. Of the sample, 5.5% to 7.5% falls within the top ten clones.

The cohort was made up of approximately 670 healthy bone marrow donors. At the time of sampling, all cohort members were nominally healthy, though unrecorded immune exposures were likely present. The donor was CMV seropositive and belonged to the group of a few hundred seropositive cohort members. A peripheral blood sample was provided by each donor, and peripheral blood mononuclear cells were used for TCR beta sequencing. The Qiagen DNeasy Blood Extraction Kit was used to extract genomic DNA from the blood cell samples. The rearranged chain carries TRBV7-3 and TRBJ2-1; the D segment could be TRBD1, given 6 matching bases. This receptor was obtained from a man aged 35 to 55 in good health and CMV-seropositive. The specimen sequenced was PBMCs. The nucleotide sequence is given as TGTGCCAGCAGCCAGGGGAGTGCAGGCAATGAGCAGTTCTTC. The translation is CASSQGSAGNEQFF.